One and the same sample provided the 8 T cell receptor beta chains below, sequenced in a study of blood T cell repertoires in COVID-19. Using immunoSEQ multiplex PCR, the repertoire was profiled, and TCRdb retains in-frame clones only, with some absent. The top ten hold less than 7% of the sample, which has 220,000 or so clones, over 60% seen once. Material for sequencing was peripheral blood. These receptors came from a woman aged 65 to 85 with acute or convalescent COVID-19.

The V call is TRBV6-2 or TRBV6-3, the J call TRBJ2-2, with 9 bases that match TRBD2. V lost 0 bases to trimming and J lost 6 bases; unmatched junction nucleotides: 11. The CDR3 consists of 18 residues. Germline-derived CDR1 and CDR2 are MNHEY and SVGEGT. CDR3 nucleotide sequence: TGTGCCAGCAGTTACTCGAAGGCGGGAGGGCTTGAGGCCGGGGAGCTGTTTTTT. Translation gives CASSYSKAGGLEAGELFF.

The rearrangement joins TRBV19 to TRBJ2-6; 10 positions agree with TRBD1. CDR1 is LNHDA, CDR2 SQIVND, per germline (reference sequence). The ends lost 3 bases at V and 2 bases at J; junction bases unmatched: 4. CDR3 length: 17 amino acids. Here the CDR3 DNA reads TGTGCCAGTAGTATGTGGACAGGGGGGGCTGGGGCCAACGTCCTGACTTTC. Protein: CASSMWTGGAGANVLTF.

This clone is a singleton in its sample. The chain links TRBV4-1 to TRBJ1-2; tentative D call: TRBD1 (5 bases). V dropped 3 bases and J dropped 10 bases, with 24 bases sitting between them. The CDR3 runs to 16 residues. The germline V gene has CDR1 MGHRA and CDR2 YSYEKL. DNA of the CDR3: TGCGCCAGCAGCCAGCCCATCACCTCGGGGGGGGGAACCTACACCTTC. This encodes CASSQPITSGGGTYTF.

The chain couples TRBV3-1 (or the pseudogene TRBV3-2) to TRBJ1-4; perhaps TRBD1 as D (5 bases). Germline V gene data show CDR1 as LGHDT and CDR2 as YNNKEL (reference sequence). V lost 0 bases to trimming and J lost 5 bases, with 10 bases between them. The CDR3 has 15 residues. The CDR3 DNA reads as TGTGCCAGCAGCCAAGATGGGGCAGCAAATGAAAAACTGTTTTTT. This encodes CASSQDGAANEKLFF.

The J gene is TRBJ2-7, the V gene TRBV11-2; 11 bases align to TRBD1. The J segment lost 5 bases and the V segment lost 1 base, leaving 4 bases of the junction unmatched. This CDR3 is built from 15 residues. The V gene's germline CDR1 is SGHAT and CDR2 FQNNGV. This CDR3 reads CASSLGDRGINEQYF. CDR3 nucleotides: TGTGCCAGCAGCTTAGGGGACAGGGGGATCAACGAGCAGTACTTC.

This chain links TRBV18 with TRBJ2-5, with D perhaps matching TRBD1 (5 bases). The CDR3 contains 15 residues. The V end lost 3 bases, the J end lost 5 bases, and 16 bases lay between the germline ends. From germline, CDR1 is KGHSH and CDR2 LQKENI. In DNA, the CDR3 is TGTGCCAGCTCACCTCAGGGCCCGTACCGGGAGACCCAGTACTTC. It specifies CASSPQGPYRETQYF. Combining the CDR3 with reference TRBV18 and TRBJ2-5 gives the whole variable domain NAGVMQNPRHLVRRRGQEARLRCSPMKGHSHVYWYRQLPEEGLKFMVYLQKENIIDESGMPKERFSAEFPKEGPSILRIQQVVRGDSAAYFCASSPQGPYRETQYFGPGTRLLVL.

This clone showed up many times. The J gene is TRBJ1-1, the V gene TRBV7-2; 9 nucleotides match TRBD1. With 3 bases clipped from V and 6 bases from J, the junction kept 8 bases outside the gene matches. The CDR3 length is 15 residues. In germline, CDR1 is SGHTA, CDR2 FQGNSA. CDR3 in amino acids: CASSFGTGRRAEAFF. DNA for the CDR3: TGTGCCAGCAGCTTCGGGACAGGGCGAAGGGCTGAAGCTTTCTTT.

This clone has just a few counts. This chain joins TRBV15 and TRBJ1-1; 11 nucleotides agree with TRBD1. V trimming: 4 bases; J trimming: 4 bases; junction bases outside the gene matches: 5. Looked up from germline, CDR1 is LNHNV and CDR2 is YYDKDF (reference sequence). CDR3 length equals 15 residues. Here the CDR3 DNA reads TGTGCCACCAGCAAAAAGGGGACAGGGGGCACTGAAGCTTTCTTT. This gives the protein CATSKKGTGGTEAFF.